This T cell receptor beta chain was profiled in a study of blood T cell repertoires in COVID-19. Study-level information: COVID-19 samples collected from the United States, Italy and Spain covered acute and convalescent phases.

Assay used: immunoSEQ multiplex PCR; TCRdb lists only in-frame clones, some missing. The sample consists of about 190,000 clones, about 82% of them appearing once. Germline V gene lookup returns CDR1 LNHDA and CDR2 SQIVND (reference sequence). The CDR3 runs 13 residues. Trimming took off 6 bases at V and 8 bases at J, with 11 bases between the two ends. In this sample, this clone turned up once. The TCR was taken from a woman in her twenties or thirties with acute or convalescent COVID-19. This chain connects TRBV19 to TRBJ1-6; D unclear. The sequenced sample was peripheral blood. CDR3 in DNA: TGTGCCAGTAGCCGCAGGTCCTATTCACCCCTCCACTTT. Protein sequence: CASSRRSYSPLHF.